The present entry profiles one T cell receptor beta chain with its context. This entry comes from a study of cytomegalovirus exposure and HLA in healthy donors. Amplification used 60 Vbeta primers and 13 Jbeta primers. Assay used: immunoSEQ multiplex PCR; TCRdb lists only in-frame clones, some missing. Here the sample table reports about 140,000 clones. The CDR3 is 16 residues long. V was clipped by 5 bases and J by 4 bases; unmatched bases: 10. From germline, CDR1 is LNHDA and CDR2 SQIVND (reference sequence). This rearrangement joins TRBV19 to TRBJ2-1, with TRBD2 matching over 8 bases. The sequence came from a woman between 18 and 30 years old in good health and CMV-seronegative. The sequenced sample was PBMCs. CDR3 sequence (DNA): TGTGCCAGTAGTCCTTCGGCGGGAGGAAGGTACAATGAGCAGTTCTTC. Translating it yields CASSPSAGGRYNEQFF.